The next 32 T cell receptor beta chains were all read from a single sample in a study of blood T cell repertoires in COVID-19. Here immunoSEQ multiplex PCR was the method, and the copy in TCRdb shows in-frame clones only, minus some. The sample has 150,000 or so clones; roughly 86% are singletons. Sequenced material: peripheral blood. The receptor set was obtained from a human donor with acute or convalescent COVID-19. The donor label of this sample is uncertain.

This rearrangement joins TRBV20-1 to TRBJ1-2; no clear D gene. Trimming left V 5 bases short and J 6 bases short, with 10 bases between. The CDR3 sequence is 11 residues long. The germline V gene has CDR1 DFQATT and CDR2 SNEGSKA (reference sequence). In DNA, the CDR3 is TGCAGTGCTGGGCGGGAAAATGGCTACACCTTC. Its translation is CSAGRENGYTF.

The V gene is TRBV18, the J gene TRBJ2-3; 7 bases are shared with TRBD2. The CDR3 is made up of 16 amino acids. CDR1 is KGHSH and CDR2 is LQKENI in the germline V gene. V gave up 0 bases and J gave up 2 bases; unmatched junction bases: 5. CDR3 residues: CASSPPPGRATDTQYF. The CDR3 region has the DNA TGTGCCAGCTCACCACCTCCAGGGAGGGCCACAGATACGCAGTATTTT.

The rearrangement joins TRBV6-4 to TRBJ2-6; no definite D call. Germline CDR1 reads MRHNA; CDR2 reads SNTAGT. The V and J ends lost 4 bases and 1 base respectively, with 2 bases between them. CDR3 length: 13 residues. The CDR3 sequence is CASSASGANVLTF. Written as DNA, the CDR3 is TGTGCCAGCAGTGCGTCTGGGGCCAACGTCCTGACTTTC.

This clone has only a few counts. The gene calls are TRBV18 and TRBJ1-6, with TRBD1 matching over 9 bases. CDR3 length equals 15 residues. Germline V CDR1 and CDR2: KGHSH, LQKENI. With V trimmed by 6 bases and J by 10 bases, 10 bases remained unmatched. CDR3 nucleotide sequence: TGTGCCAGCTCGCCGGCGGGACAGGGAAGGTCACCCCTCCACTTT. Translating gives CASSPAGQGRSPLHF. The whole variable domain, filled in from reference TRBV18 and TRBJ1-6, reads NAGVMQNPRHLVRRRGQEARLRCSPMKGHSHVYWYRQLPEEGLKFMVYLQKENIIDESGMPKERFSAEFPKEGPSILRIQQVVRGDSAAYFCASSPAGQGRSPLHFGNGTRLTVT.

The gene calls are TRBV7-2 and TRBJ1-6; D perhaps matches TRBD1 (5 bases). Trimming took off 3 bases at V and 6 bases at J, with 12 bases between the two ends. The CDR3 has 15 residues. Germline lookup yields CDR1 SGHTA and CDR2 FQGNSA. In DNA form, the CDR3 reads TGTGCCAGCAGCTTGACTAGGCAGGGTAATTCACCCCTCCACTTT. Translating it yields CASSLTRQGNSPLHF.

The V and J genes are TRBV10-3 and TRBJ1-6; 7 nucleotides agree with TRBD1. The CDR3 covers 13 residues. Per germline, CDR1 ENHRY and CDR2 SYGVKD. CDR3 bases: TGTGCAAAGGGGGCCGAAATGGGTTCACCCCTCCACTTT. Its protein is CAKGAEMGSPLHF.

The chain links TRBV27 to TRBJ2-7; 7 positions match TRBD1. This CDR3 region has 15 residues. With 4 bases clipped from V and 6 bases from J, the junction kept 12 bases outside the gene matches. Per the germline V gene, CDR1 is MNHEY and CDR2 is SMNVEV (reference sequence). The CDR3 reads CASSSGTGTVSEQYF. As DNA, the CDR3 is TGTGCCAGCAGTTCCGGGACCGGGACAGTCTCCGAGCAGTACTTC.

The rearrangement uses TRBV15 and TRBJ2-1, with TRBD2 identical over 11 bases. The CDR3 totals 18 residues. Germline loops: CDR1 LNHNV, CDR2 YYDKDF (reference sequence). J lost 4 bases, V lost 4 bases, and 12 bases had no gene match. The chain's CDR3 is CATSTSSGGPHAYNEQFF. The CDR3, as DNA: TGTGCCACCAGCACCTCTAGCGGGGGGCCCCACGCTTACAATGAGCAGTTCTTC.

This chain links TRBV5-5 with TRBJ1-5; TRBD1 matches at 9 bases. This CDR3 has 15 amino acids. Germline-derived CDR1 and CDR2 are SGHKS and YYEKEE (reference sequence). The J segment lost 5 bases and the V segment lost 5 bases, leaving 8 bases of the junction unmatched. The CDR3 DNA is TGTGCCAGCAGTCTCGGACAGGGGAGAGATCAGCCCCAGCATTTT. Translating it yields CASSLGQGRDQPQHF.

The gene calls are TRBV2 and TRBJ2-3; D might be TRBD1 (5 bases). In germline, CDR1 is SNHLY, CDR2 FYNNEI. V dropped 2 bases and J dropped 5 bases, with 17 bases sitting between them. This CDR3 contains 16 residues. The CDR3 protein is CASSEQGLEVGDTQYF. CDR3 DNA: TGTGCCAGCAGTGAACAGGGCCTAGAAGTGGGAGATACGCAGTATTTT.

This clone was seen only a few times. The CDR3: CASSEARNWHGYTF. The CDR3 DNA reads as TGTGCCAGCAGTGAAGCGCGGAACTGGCATGGCTACACCTTC. The chain combines TRBV6-1 with TRBJ1-2; D is ambiguous. Deletions cut 0 bases from V and 6 bases from J, with 11 bases between. Germline-derived CDR1 and CDR2 are MNHNS and SASEGT. The CDR3 extends over 14 amino acids.

The V and J genes are TRBV29-1 and TRBJ1-2; 8 bases match TRBD1. The junction had 13 bases not matched to a gene; V was cut back by 6 bases and J by 7 bases. The length of the CDR3 is 14 residues. CDR1 is SQVTM, CDR2 ANQGSEA, per germline. The CDR3 loop is CSVAENRGSGGYTF. CDR3 nucleotide sequence: TGCAGCGTGGCTGAGAACAGGGGGTCGGGTGGCTACACCTTC.

The chain links TRBV29-1 to TRBJ1-6, with 7 bases fitting TRBD1. Germline values: CDR1 SQVTM, CDR2 ANQGSEA. V lost 6 bases, J lost 8 bases, and 7 bases stayed unmatched. This CDR3 spans 13 amino acids. CDR3 nucleotide sequence: TGCAGCGTGAAGGGACAGCGGGATTCACCCCTCCACTTT. Translated: CSVKGQRDSPLHF.

The chain is built from TRBV4-1 and TRBJ2-3, with 10 nucleotides matching TRBD2. Germline CDR1 reads MGHRA; CDR2 reads YSYEKL. CDR3 length: 16 amino acids. The J segment lost 2 bases and the V segment lost 4 bases, leaving 6 bases of the junction unmatched. The CDR3 DNA is TGCGCCAGCAGCCGAACTAGCGGGGCCCACACAGATACGCAGTATTTT. Translating gives CASSRTSGAHTDTQYF.

The chain uses TRBV18 and TRBJ2-1; 7 bases are a match to TRBD2. V was clipped by 3 bases and J by 7 bases; unmatched bases: 6. CDR1 is KGHSH and CDR2 is LQKENI in the germline V gene. The CDR3 length is 14 residues. The CDR3: CASSPIRGDNEQFF. In nucleotides, the CDR3 is TGTGCCAGCTCACCGATACGGGGGGATAATGAGCAGTTCTTC.

The V call is TRBV19, the J call TRBJ1-2; D possibly corresponds to TRBD1 (5 bases). Trimming took off 9 bases at V and 4 bases at J, with 27 bases between the two ends. The CDR3 runs 17 residues. Germline values: CDR1 LNHDA, CDR2 SQIVND (reference sequence). CDR3 DNA: TGTGCCAGCCAAACTCTTCCGGGGGGTGACAGCCTCTATGGCTACACCTTC. Translation gives CASQTLPGGDSLYGYTF.

The chain employs TRBV10-3 and TRBJ1-1; 9 nucleotides match TRBD1. V was pared by 10 bases and J by 1 base, with 13 bases of the junction left unmatched. The CDR3 contains 16 residues. Per the germline V gene, CDR1 is ENHRY and CDR2 is SYGVKD. In DNA form, the CDR3 reads TGTGCCACGAAACCCGGGACAGGGTGGACGAACACTGAAGCTTTCTTT. This encodes CATKPGTGWTNTEAFF.

The gene calls are TRBV10-2 and TRBJ1-6; tentatively, D is TRBD1 (5 bases). Trimming left V 8 bases short and J 2 bases short, with 10 bases between. Germline loops: CDR1 WSHSY, CDR2 SAAADI. The CDR3 totals 14 residues. The CDR3 loop reads CASRRDPYNSPLHF. The DNA of the CDR3 is TGCGCCAGCCGCAGGGATCCCTATAATTCACCCCTCCACTTT.

This clone was counted once. The chain carries TRBV3-1 (or the pseudogene TRBV3-2) and TRBJ2-5, with TRBD2 matching over 9 bases. V shed 4 bases, J shed 4 bases, and the junction held 7 bases outside the gene matches. Germline lookup yields CDR1 LGHDT and CDR2 YNNKEL (reference sequence). CDR3 length: 15 residues. CDR3 loop: CASSRPSGVVETQYF. In nucleotides, the CDR3 is TGTGCCAGCAGCCGGCCTAGCGGGGTAGTAGAGACCCAGTACTTC.

The rearrangement links TRBV3-1 (or the pseudogene TRBV3-2) to TRBJ2-5; TRBD2 matches at 10 bases. Germline V gene sequence: CDR1 LGHDT, CDR2 YNNKEL (reference sequence). J lost 2 bases, V lost 1 base, and 4 bases had no gene match. The CDR3 has 16 residues. The CDR3 DNA reads as TGTGCCAGCAGCCAAGCTAGCGGGGGACTACAAGAGACCCAGTACTTC. Protein product: CASSQASGGLQETQYF.

CDR3 loop: CASSNQQGSVYGYTF. Here the CDR3 DNA reads TGTGCCAGTAGTAACCAACAGGGTAGTGTCTATGGCTACACCTTC. The chain carries TRBV19 and TRBJ1-2, with a possible D match to TRBD1 (6 bases). The CDR3 has 15 amino acids. Trimming left V 4 bases short and J 4 bases short, with 16 bases between. CDR1 LNHDA and CDR2 SQIVND come from the germline V gene (reference sequence). The full variable domain, its missing parts supplied by reference TRBV19 and TRBJ1-2, is DGGITQSPKYLFRKEGQNVTLSCEQNLNHDAMYWYRQDPGQGLRLIYYSQIVNDFQKGDIAEGYSVSREKKESFPLTVTSAQKNPTAFYLCASSNQQGSVYGYTFGSGTRLTVV.

Points on this clone: This same CDR3 is encoded by further DNA sequences in the sample. The chain recombines TRBV19 with TRBJ1-1; D is uncertain. Germline assignment: CDR1 LNHDA and CDR2 SQIVND (reference sequence). The length of the CDR3 is 13 residues. Trimming shortened V by 2 bases and J by 1 base, and 5 bases separated the two germline ends. The CDR3 reads CASSISRNTEAFF. In nucleotides, the CDR3 is TGTGCCAGTAGTATATCCAGGAACACTGAAGCTTTCTTT.

V is TRBV3-1 (or the pseudogene TRBV3-2) and J is TRBJ1-2; D may be TRBD1 (5 bases). The CDR3 runs 15 residues. Germline CDR1 LGHDT, CDR2 YNNKEL (reference sequence). V lost 5 bases to trimming and J lost 8 bases, with 21 bases between them. The CDR3 sequence is CASSFRAPKGEGYTF. DNA for the CDR3: TGTGCCAGCAGCTTTCGGGCCCCGAAAGGGGAAGGCTACACCTTC.

The V and J genes are TRBV9 and TRBJ1-2, with unresolved D. The germline V gene encodes CDR1 SGDLS and CDR2 YYNGEE. The length of the CDR3 is 18 residues. Trimming took off 5 bases at V and 1 base at J, with 24 bases between the two ends. In nucleotides, the CDR3 is TGTGCCAGCAGTCCTAGATTCTCAGGTGGAGGAGGTAACTATGGCTACACCTTC. Translation gives CASSPRFSGGGGNYGYTF.

This clone was detected once. This chain joins TRBV7-3 and TRBJ2-2, with 10 bases fitting TRBD2. In germline, CDR1 is SGHTA, CDR2 FQGTGA. The V and J ends lost 5 bases and 1 base, in that order; junction bases with no gene match: 4. The CDR3 has 16 residues. Here the CDR3 DNA reads TGTGCCAGCAGCCCAGCGGGGGGGCGGAACACCGGGGAGCTGTTTTTT. The encoded protein is CASSPAGGRNTGELFF.

The genes are TRBV6-2 or TRBV6-3 and TRBJ2-1, with 11 bases lining up with TRBD1. The V gene's germline CDR1 is MNHEY and CDR2 SVGEGT. The CDR3 loop spans 15 amino acids. Trimming cost V 10 bases and J 7 bases; bases outside gene matches: 12. CDR3 sequence reads: CATNPGTGGSNEQFF. CDR3 coding DNA: TGTGCCACCAACCCCGGGACAGGGGGAAGTAATGAGCAGTTCTTC.

This clone was counted once. V gene TRBV5-5 combines with J gene TRBJ1-1; the D gene is possibly TRBD1 (5 bases). This CDR3 has 13 amino acids. V gave up 3 bases and J gave up 1 base, with 7 bases separating them. Germline values: CDR1 SGHKS, CDR2 YYEKEE (reference sequence). The CDR3 is CASSWDWNTEAFF. CDR3 nucleotide sequence: TGTGCCAGCAGCTGGGACTGGAACACTGAAGCTTTCTTT.

This chain uses TRBV12-5 with TRBJ2-1, with 8 nucleotides matching TRBD2. The CDR3 loop spans 15 amino acids. CDR1 and CDR2 (germline): LGHNT, FRNRAP. V gave up 7 bases and J gave up 12 bases; unmatched junction bases: 17. CDR3 loop: CASAREAGAAGGQFF. CDR3 DNA sequence: TGTGCTAGTGCCCGTGAAGCGGGGGCGGCAGGTGGGCAGTTCTTC.

This chain joins TRBV7-2 and TRBJ1-2; 9 nucleotides line up with TRBD1. The trim removed 6 bases at V and 8 bases at J, leaving 7 bases unmatched. The V gene's germline CDR1 is SGHTA and CDR2 FQGNSA. This CDR3 contains 13 residues. For the CDR3, the DNA is TGTGCCAGCAGATACACAGGGGGCCGGGGCTACACCTTC. This sequence encodes CASRYTGGRGYTF.

The chain uses TRBV5-4 and TRBJ2-5; TRBD2 agrees at 10 bases. The length of the CDR3 is 15 residues. The V gene end was trimmed by 5 bases and the J gene end by 5 bases; junction bases not matched to a gene: 9. In germline, CDR1 is SGHNT, CDR2 YYREEE (reference sequence). CDR3: CASRQRGGEVETQYF. Written as DNA, the CDR3 is TGTGCCAGCAGACAGCGGGGGGGAGAGGTTGAGACCCAGTACTTC.

The chain combines TRBV4-1 with TRBJ2-7; 11 bases fit TRBD2. CDR1 is MGHRA, CDR2 YSYEKL, per germline. This CDR3 region has 17 residues. The junction had 12 bases not matched to a gene; V was cut back by 1 base and J by 7 bases. CDR3 sequence reads: CASSQANLAGGPGEQYF. Written as DNA, the CDR3 is TGCGCCAGCAGCCAAGCGAACCTAGCGGGGGGCCCCGGTGAGCAGTACTTC.

The gene calls are TRBV7-3 and TRBJ2-5, with 9 bases aligning to TRBD1. Looked up from germline, CDR1 is SGHTA and CDR2 is FQGTGA. The CDR3 extends over 16 amino acids. J gave up 7 bases and V 0 bases, and 9 bases lay outside the gene matches. DNA of the CDR3: TGTGCCAGCAGCTTAACGGGTCCCGGGACAGGGAGGACCCAGTACTTC. Protein: CASSLTGPGTGRTQYF.